This is a list of T cell receptor beta chains from one sample in a study of shared clonotypes between healthy human individuals. Data came from immunoSEQ multiplex PCR; TCRdb stores just in-frame clones and leaves some out. The repertoire holds roughly 530,000 clones, with 95% to 97% as singletons. The specimen was naive CD4+ T cells sorted from blood. The receptor source for this set is a woman under 40 in good health. Each CDR3 is given with its conserved first and last residue. D genes are given only for firm matches. Clone size is given for some rows only: seen once, a few or many times, or a class if the clone is expanded.

TRBD2 | TRBJ2-1 | TRBV28 | . | TGTGCCAGCAGTATAGCGGGAGTATCTTACAATGAGCAGTTCTTC | CASSIAGVSYNEQFF
. | TRBJ2-7 | TRBV5-1 | . | TGCGCCAGCAGCTTGGGCACTCCCTACGAGCAGTACTTC | CASSLGTPYEQYF
TRBD2 | TRBJ2-1 | TRBV29-1 | . | TGCAGCGGGATACTAGCGGAAACCTACAATGAGCAGTTCTTC | CSGILAETYNEQFF
TRBD2 | TRBJ2-5 | TRBV30 | . | TGTGCCTGGAGTTTGGGAGGGTCGGAGACCCAGTACTTC | CAWSLGGSETQYF
. | TRBJ2-3 | TRBV7-2 | . | TGTGCCAGCAGCTTAAACTACAGGAACACAGATACGCAGTATTTT | CASSLNYRNTDTQYF
. | TRBJ2-7 | TRBV19 | . | TGTGCCAGTAGTATAGGGAGTGTACCAGGTGATTACGAGCAGTACTTC | CASSIGSVPGDYEQYF
. | TRBJ2-7 | TRBV28 | . | TGTGCCAGCAGTTTCCCCCCGAGAAGGGGGGAGCAGTACTTC | CASSFPPRRGEQYF
. | TRBJ1-4 | TRBV2 | . | TGTGCCAGCAGGGACCGACAGATTAATGAAAAACTGTTTTTT | CASRDRQINEKLFF
TRBD2 | TRBJ2-7 | TRBV19 | once | TGTGCCAGTAGTAAACGGGAGGCTACGGCTTCCTACGAGCAGTACTTC | CASSKREATASYEQYF
TRBD1 | TRBJ2-1 | TRBV28 | . | TGTGCCAGCAGTTCTCCGGGACAGAGACTCAATGAGCAGTTCTTC | CASSSPGQRLNEQFF
TRBD1 | TRBJ2-5 | TRBV18 | . | TGTGCCAGCTCACCGAAAACAGGGGGCTCGCGGGAGCAGTACTTC | CASSPKTGGSREQYF
. | TRBJ1-2 | TRBV19 | . | TGTGCCAGTAGTATAAGGGATAGCTATGGCTACACCTTC | CASSIRDSYGYTF
. | TRBJ1-1 | TRBV28 | . | TGTGCCAGCAGTTTAAACCCCCCCCAAAAAAACACTGAAGCTTTCTTT | CASSLNPPQKNTEAFF
TRBD1 | TRBJ1-1 | TRBV25-1 | . | TGTGCCAGCGCCCAGGGGGGGAGGGCTGAAGCTTTCTTT | CASAQGGRAEAFF
. | TRBJ2-1 | TRBV28 | . | TGTGCCAGCAGTTTAGGTGTCCGGAATGAGCAGTTCTTC | CASSLGVRNEQFF
. | TRBJ2-6 | TRBV6-1 | . | TGTGCCAGCAGTGAAGCGCGGCAGTACTCTGGGGCCAACGTCCTGACTTTC | CASSEARQYSGANVLTF
. | TRBJ2-7 | TRBV25-1 | . | TGTGCCAGCAGTCTTATTGGGGCAGGGGAAGGCGAGCAGTACTTC | CASSLIGAGEGEQYF
. | TRBJ2-2 | TRBV19 | . | TGTGCCAGTAGTATTGGTCACACCGGGGAGCTGTTTTTT | CASSIGHTGELFF
TRBD2 | TRBJ2-7 | TRBV13 | . | TGTGCCAGCAGCTCGCGGTCTGGGACTAGCGGGGCCTCCTACGAGCAGTACTTC | CASSSRSGTSGASYEQYF
TRBD1 | TRBJ2-4 | TRBV7-8 | . | TGTGCCAGCAGCTACTCGACAGGGATCATTCAGTACTTC | CASSYSTGIIQYF
TRBD1 | TRBJ2-7 | TRBV11-1 | . | TGTGCCAGCAGCTCCCAGGGGGCTAGAAGCGAGCAGTACTTC | CASSSQGARSEQYF
TRBD1 | TRBJ1-1 | TRBV7-3 | once | TGTGCCAGCAGCCCGGACAGGGACACTGAAGCTTTCTTT | CASSPDRDTEAFF
. | TRBJ2-7 | TRBV5-4 | . | TGTGCCACCGACCCCTGTGGGGGCGAAACCTACGAGCAGTACTTC | CATDPCGGETYEQYF